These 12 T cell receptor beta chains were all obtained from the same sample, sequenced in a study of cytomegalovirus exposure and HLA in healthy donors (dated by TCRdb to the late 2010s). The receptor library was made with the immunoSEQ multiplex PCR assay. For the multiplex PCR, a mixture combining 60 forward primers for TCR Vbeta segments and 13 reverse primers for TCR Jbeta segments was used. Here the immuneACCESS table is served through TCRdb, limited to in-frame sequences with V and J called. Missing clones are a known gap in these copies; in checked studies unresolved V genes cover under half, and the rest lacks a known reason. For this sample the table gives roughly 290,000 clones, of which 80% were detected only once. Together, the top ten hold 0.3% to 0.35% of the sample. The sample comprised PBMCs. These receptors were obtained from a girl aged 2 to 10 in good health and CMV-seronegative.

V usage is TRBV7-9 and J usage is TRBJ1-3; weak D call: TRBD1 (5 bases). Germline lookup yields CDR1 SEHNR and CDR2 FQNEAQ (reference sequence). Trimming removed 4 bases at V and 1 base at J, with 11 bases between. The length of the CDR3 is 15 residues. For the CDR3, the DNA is TGTGCCAGCAGCTACCAGGGCCGTTCTGGAAACACCATATATTTT. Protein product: CASSYQGRSGNTIYF.

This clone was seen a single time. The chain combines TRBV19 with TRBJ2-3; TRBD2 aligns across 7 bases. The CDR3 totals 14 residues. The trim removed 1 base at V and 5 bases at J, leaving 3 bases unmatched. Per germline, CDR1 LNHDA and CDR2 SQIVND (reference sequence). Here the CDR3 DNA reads TGTGCCAGTAGTATAGGGGGGGAGGGAGATACGCAGTATTTT. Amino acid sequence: CASSIGGEGDTQYF.

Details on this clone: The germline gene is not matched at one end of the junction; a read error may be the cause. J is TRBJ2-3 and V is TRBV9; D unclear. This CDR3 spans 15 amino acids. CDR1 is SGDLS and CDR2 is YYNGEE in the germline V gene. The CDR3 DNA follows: TGTGCCAGCAGCGTAGATCCCAGGTTAACAGTTACGCAGTATTTT. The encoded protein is CASSVDPRLTVTQYF. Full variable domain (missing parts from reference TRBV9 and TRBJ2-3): DSGVTQTPKHLITATGQRVTLRCSPRSGDLSVYWYQQSLDQGLQFLIQYYNGEERAKGNILERFSAQQFPDLHSELNLSSLELGDSALYFCASSVDPRLTVTQYFGPGTRLTVL.

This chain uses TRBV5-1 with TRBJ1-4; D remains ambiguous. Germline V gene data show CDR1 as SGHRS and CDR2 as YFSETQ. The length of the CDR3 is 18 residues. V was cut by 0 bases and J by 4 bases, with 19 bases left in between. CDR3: CASSLAVGNRLINEKLFF. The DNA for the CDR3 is TGCGCCAGCAGCTTGGCCGTTGGTAACCGACTGATTAATGAAAAACTGTTTTTT.

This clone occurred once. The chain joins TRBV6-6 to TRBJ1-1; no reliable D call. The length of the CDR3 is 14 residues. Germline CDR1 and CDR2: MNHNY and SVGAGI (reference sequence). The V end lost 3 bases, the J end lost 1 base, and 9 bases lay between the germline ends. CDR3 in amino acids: CASSYGGRNTEAFF. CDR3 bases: TGTGCCAGCAGTTATGGCGGAAGGAACACTGAAGCTTTCTTT.

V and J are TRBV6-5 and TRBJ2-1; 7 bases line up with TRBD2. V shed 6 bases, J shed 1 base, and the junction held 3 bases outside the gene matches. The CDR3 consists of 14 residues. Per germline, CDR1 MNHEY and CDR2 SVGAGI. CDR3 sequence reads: CASRWGGSYNEQFF. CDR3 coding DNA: TGTGCCAGCAGATGGGGAGGGTCCTACAATGAGCAGTTCTTC.

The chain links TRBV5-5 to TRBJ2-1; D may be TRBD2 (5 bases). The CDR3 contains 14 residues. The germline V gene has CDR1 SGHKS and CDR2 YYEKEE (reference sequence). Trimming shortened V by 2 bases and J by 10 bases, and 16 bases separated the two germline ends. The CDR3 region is CASSFGGFEREQFF. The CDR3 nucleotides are TGTGCCAGCAGCTTTGGCGGGTTTGAAAGGGAGCAGTTCTTC.

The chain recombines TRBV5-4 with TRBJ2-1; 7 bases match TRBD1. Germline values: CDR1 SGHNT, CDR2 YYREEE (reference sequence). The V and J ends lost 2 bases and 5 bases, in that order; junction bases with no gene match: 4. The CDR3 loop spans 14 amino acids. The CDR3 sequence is CASSFSGTDNEQFF. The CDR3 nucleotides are TGTGCCAGCAGCTTTTCCGGGACAGACAATGAGCAGTTCTTC.

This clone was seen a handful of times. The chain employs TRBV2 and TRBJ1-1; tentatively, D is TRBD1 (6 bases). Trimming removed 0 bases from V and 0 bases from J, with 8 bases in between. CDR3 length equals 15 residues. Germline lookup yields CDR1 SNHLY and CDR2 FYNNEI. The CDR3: CASSEAQGMNTEAFF. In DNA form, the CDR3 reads TGTGCCAGCAGTGAAGCCCAGGGGATGAACACTGAAGCTTTCTTT.

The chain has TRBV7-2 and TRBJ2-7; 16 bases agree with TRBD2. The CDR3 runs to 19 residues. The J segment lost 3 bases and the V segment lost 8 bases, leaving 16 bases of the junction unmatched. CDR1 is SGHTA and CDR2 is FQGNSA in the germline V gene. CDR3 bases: TGTGCCAGCTCATCACGGGGGACTAGCGGGAGGGCCAGGGGCTACGAGCAGTACTTC. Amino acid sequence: CASSSRGTSGRARGYEQYF.

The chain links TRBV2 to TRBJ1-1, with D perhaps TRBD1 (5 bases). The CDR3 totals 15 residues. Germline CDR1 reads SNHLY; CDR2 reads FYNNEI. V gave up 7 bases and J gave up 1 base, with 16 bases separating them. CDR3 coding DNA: TGTGCCAGCAATCGGGTATCAGGGCCGAACACTGAAGCTTTCTTT. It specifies CASNRVSGPNTEAFF.

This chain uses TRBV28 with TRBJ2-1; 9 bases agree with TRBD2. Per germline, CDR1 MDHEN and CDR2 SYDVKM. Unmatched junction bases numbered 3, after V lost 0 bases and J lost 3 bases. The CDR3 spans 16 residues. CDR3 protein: CASSLWGGGDYNEQFF. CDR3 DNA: TGTGCCAGCAGTTTATGGGGCGGGGGGGACTACAATGAGCAGTTCTTC.